Many counts were recorded for the clone carrying this T cell receptor beta chain. Other DNA variants within this sample encode the same CDR3. The entirety of the isolated RNA underwent reverse transcription, so expressed TCRB transcripts were sequenced. Using immunoSEQ multiplex PCR, the repertoire was profiled, and TCRdb retains in-frame clones only, with some absent. Seen here are 300,000 to 400,000 clones, roughly 8% observed once, and the top ten hold roughly 0.44%. CDR3 length: 13 amino acids. Germline V gene data show CDR1 as SEHNR and CDR2 as FQNEAQ (reference sequence). The V and J ends lost 3 bases and 1 base respectively, with 5 bases between them. This record belongs to a study of beta chain features in type 1 diabetes.

The receptor was derived from a woman between 18 and 29 years old in good health. The rearrangement joins TRBV7-9 to TRBJ2-3, with D possibly TRBD2 on 5 matching bases. The sequencing sample was made of central memory CD4+ T cells from blood. The chain's CDR3 is CASSLEGTDTQYF. CDR3 bases: TGTGCCAGCAGCTTGGAGGGCACAGATACGCAGTATTTT.